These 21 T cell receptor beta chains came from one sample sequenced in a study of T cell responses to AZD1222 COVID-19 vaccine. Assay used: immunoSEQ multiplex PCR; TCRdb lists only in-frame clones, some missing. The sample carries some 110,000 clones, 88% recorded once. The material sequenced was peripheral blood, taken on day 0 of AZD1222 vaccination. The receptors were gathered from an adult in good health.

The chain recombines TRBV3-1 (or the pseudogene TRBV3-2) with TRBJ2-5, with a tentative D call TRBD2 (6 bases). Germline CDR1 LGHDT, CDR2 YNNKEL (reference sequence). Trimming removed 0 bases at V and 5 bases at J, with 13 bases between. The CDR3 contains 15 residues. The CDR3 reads CASSQDQLAGETQYF. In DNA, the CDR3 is TGTGCCAGCAGCCAAGATCAGTTGGCGGGGGAGACCCAGTACTTC.

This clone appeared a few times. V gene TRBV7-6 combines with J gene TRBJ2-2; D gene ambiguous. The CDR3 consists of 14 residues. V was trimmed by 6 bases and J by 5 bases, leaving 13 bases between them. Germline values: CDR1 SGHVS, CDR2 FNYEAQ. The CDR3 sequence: CASSVRYGTGELFF. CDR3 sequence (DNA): TGTGCCAGCAGTGTGCGGTACGGTACCGGGGAGCTGTTTTTT.

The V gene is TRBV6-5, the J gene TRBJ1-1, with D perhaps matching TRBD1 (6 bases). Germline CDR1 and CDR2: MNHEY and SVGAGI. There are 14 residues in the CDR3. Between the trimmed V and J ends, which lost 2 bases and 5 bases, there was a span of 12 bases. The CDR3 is CASSYGTWRTEAFF. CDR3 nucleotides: TGTGCCAGCAGTTACGGGACATGGAGGACTGAAGCTTTCTTT.

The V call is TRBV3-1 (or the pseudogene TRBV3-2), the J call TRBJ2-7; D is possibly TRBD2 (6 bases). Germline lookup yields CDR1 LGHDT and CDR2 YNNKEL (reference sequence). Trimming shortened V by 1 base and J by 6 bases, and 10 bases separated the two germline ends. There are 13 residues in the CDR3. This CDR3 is CASSQGWRGEQYF. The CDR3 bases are TGTGCCAGCAGCCAAGGGTGGCGGGGCGAGCAGTACTTC.

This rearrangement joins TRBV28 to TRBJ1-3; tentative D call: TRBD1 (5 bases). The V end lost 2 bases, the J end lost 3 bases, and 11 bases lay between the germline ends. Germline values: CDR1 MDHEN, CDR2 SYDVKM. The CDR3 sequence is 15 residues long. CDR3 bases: TGTGCCAGCAGTTTAGAGGGGCGAGGTGGAAACACCATATATTTT. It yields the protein CASSLEGRGGNTIYF. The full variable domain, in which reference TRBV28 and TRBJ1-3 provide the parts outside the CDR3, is DVKVTQSSRYLVKRTGEKVFLECVQDMDHENMFWYRQDPGLGLRLIYFSYDVKMKEKGDIPEGYSVSREKKERFSLILESASTNQTSMYLCASSLEGRGGNTIYFGEGSWLTVV.

Here the CDR3 reads CASRRPSETQYF. The CDR3 bases are TGTGCCAGCCGTCGCCCTTCGGAGACCCAGTACTTC. This chain joins TRBV6-5 and TRBJ2-5; no clear D gene. Germline V CDR1 and CDR2: MNHEY, SVGAGI. This CDR3 comprises 12 residues. Trimming took off 8 bases at V and 5 bases at J, with 12 bases between the two ends.

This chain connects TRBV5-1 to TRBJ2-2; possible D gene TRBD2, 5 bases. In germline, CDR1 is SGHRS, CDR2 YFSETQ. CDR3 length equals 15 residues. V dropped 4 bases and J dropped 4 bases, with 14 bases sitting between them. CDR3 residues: CASSGLEGATGELFF. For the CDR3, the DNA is TGCGCCAGCAGCGGGCTAGAGGGTGCCACCGGGGAGCTGTTTTTT.

The CDR3 DNA follows: TGTGCCAGTAGTATTAGGCAGGGGAACACTGAAGCTTTCTTT. It codes for CASSIRQGNTEAFF. The chain is built from TRBV19 and TRBJ1-1, with a possible D match to TRBD1 (5 bases). Trimming left V 3 bases short and J 1 base short, with 9 bases between. The CDR3 has 14 residues. The germline gives CDR1 LNHDA, CDR2 SQIVND (reference sequence).

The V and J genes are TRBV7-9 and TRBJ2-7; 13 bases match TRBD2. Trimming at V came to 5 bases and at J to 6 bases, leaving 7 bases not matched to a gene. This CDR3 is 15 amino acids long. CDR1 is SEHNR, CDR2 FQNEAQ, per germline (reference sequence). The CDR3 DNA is TGTGCCAGCAGCCTAGGACTAGCGGGAGTGGGCGAGCAGTACTTC. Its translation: CASSLGLAGVGEQYF.

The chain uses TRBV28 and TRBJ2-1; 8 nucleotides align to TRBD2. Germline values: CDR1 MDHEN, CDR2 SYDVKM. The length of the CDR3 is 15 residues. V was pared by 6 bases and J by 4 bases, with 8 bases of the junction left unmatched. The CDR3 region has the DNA TGTGCCAGCAGCTCGATAGCGGGACTATACAATGAGCAGTTCTTC. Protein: CASSSIAGLYNEQFF.

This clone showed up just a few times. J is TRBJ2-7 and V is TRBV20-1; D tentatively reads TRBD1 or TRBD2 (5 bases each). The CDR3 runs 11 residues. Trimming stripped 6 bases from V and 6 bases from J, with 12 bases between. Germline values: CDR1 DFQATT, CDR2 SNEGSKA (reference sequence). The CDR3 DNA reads TGCAGTGCAGGGACGTTCGGCGAGCAGTACTTC. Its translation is CSAGTFGEQYF.

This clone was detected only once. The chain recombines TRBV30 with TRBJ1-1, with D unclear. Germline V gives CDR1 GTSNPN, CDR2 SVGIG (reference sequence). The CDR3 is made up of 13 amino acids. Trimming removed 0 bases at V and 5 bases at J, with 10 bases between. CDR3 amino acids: CAWSVGFRTEAFF. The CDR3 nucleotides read TGTGCCTGGAGTGTAGGCTTCCGGACTGAAGCTTTCTTT.

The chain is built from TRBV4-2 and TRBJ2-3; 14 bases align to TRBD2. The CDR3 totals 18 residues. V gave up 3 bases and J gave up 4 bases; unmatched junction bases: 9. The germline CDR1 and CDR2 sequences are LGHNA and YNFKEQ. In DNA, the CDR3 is TGTGCCAGCAGCCAGAGGAGACTAGCGGGAGGGGCCGCAGATACGCAGTATTTT. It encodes CASSQRRLAGGAADTQYF.

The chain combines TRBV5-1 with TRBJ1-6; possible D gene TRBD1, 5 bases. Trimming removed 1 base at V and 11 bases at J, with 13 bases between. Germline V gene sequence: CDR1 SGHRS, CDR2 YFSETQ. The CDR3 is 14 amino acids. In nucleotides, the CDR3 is TGCGCCAGCAGCTTGTCAGGGTATGGCGCACCCCTCCACTTT. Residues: CASSLSGYGAPLHF.

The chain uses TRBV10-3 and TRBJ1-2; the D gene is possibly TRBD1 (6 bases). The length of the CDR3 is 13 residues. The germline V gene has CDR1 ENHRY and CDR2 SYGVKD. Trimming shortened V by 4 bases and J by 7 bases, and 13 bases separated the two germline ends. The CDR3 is CAISGRGAAGYTF. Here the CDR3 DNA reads TGTGCCATCAGTGGGAGGGGGGCGGCTGGCTACACCTTC.

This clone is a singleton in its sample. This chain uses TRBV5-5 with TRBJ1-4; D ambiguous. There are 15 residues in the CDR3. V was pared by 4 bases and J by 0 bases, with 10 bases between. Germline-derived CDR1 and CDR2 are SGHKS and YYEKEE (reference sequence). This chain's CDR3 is CASSPRTATNEKLFF. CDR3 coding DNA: TGTGCCAGCAGCCCCAGGACGGCAACTAATGAAAAACTGTTTTTT.

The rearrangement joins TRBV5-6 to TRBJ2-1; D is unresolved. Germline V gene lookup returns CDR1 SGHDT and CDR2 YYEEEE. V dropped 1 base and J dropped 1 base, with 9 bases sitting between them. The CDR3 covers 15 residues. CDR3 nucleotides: TGTGCCAGCAGCTTGTTAGAAAGGTCCTACAATGAGCAGTTCTTC. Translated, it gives CASSLLERSYNEQFF.

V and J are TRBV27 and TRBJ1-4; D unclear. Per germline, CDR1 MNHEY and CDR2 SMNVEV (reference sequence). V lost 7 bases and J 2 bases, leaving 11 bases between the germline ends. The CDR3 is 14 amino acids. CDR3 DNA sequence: TGTGCCAGCACCCAGACGGGTACTAATGAAAAACTGTTTTTT. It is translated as CASTQTGTNEKLFF.

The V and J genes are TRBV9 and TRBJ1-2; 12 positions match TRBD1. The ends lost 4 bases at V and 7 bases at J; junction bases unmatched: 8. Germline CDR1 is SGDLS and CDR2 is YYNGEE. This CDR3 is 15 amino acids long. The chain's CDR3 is CASSPTGQGAGGYTF. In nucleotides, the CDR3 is TGTGCCAGCAGCCCGACGGGACAGGGGGCCGGTGGCTACACCTTC. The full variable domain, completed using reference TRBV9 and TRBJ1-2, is DSGVTQTPKHLITATGQRVTLRCSPRSGDLSVYWYQQSLDQGLQFLIQYYNGEERAKGNILERFSAQQFPDLHSELNLSSLELGDSALYFCASSPTGQGAGGYTFGSGTRLTVV.

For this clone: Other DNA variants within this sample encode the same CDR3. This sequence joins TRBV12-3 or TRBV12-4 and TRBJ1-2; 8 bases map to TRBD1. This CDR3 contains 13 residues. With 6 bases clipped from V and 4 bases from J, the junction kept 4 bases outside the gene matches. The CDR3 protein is CASSPGQGYGYTF. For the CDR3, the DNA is TGTGCCAGCAGCCCTGGACAGGGCTATGGCTACACCTTC.

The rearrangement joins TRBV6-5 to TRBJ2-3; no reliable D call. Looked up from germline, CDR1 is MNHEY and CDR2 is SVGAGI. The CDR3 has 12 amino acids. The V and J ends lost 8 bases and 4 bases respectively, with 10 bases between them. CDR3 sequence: CASGPGPDTQYF. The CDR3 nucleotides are TGTGCCAGCGGACCGGGCCCAGATACGCAGTATTTT.